This T cell receptor (beta chain) stems from a study of blood T cell repertoires in COVID-19. Study-level background: Some COVID-19 samples were acute and others convalescent; all came from the United States, Italy and Spain. T cells, B-cell-depleted T cells, or PBMCs provided the cDNA or gDNA that served as material.

Authors' methods: Amplification of reference gene primers was used by the study to estimate nucleated cell counts. Sequencing was performed with immunoSEQ multiplex PCR; in TCRdb, only in-frame clones are kept and a portion is missing. V, J and clone size derive from that table, while D and trimming were established from the DNA sequence. Here the sample spans tens of thousands of clones, 89% being singletons. The sequenced sample was peripheral blood. This receptor was identified in a woman aged 65 to 85 with active COVID-19.

The CDR3 DNA sequence: TGTGCCAGCAGCTTCAGGGGGGTACAAGAGACCCAGTACTTC. The encoded protein is CASSFRGVQETQYF. This chain uses TRBV7-6 with TRBJ2-5; possibly TRBD1 for D (7 bases). Germline CDR1 is SGHVS and CDR2 is FNYEAQ. V lost 3 bases, J lost 2 bases, and 10 bases lay in between. The CDR3 runs 14 residues.